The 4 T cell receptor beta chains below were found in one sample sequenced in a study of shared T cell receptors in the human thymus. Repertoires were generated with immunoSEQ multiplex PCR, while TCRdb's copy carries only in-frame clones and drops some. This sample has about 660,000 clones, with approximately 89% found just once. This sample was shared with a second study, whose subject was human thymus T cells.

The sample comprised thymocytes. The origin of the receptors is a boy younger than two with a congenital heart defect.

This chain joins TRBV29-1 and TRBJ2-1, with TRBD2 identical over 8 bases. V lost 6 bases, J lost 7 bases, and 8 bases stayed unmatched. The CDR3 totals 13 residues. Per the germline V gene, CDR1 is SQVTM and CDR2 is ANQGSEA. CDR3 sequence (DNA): TGCAGCGTCCCGGGGGGGGTTCGGAATGAGCAGTTCTTC. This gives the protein CSVPGGVRNEQFF.

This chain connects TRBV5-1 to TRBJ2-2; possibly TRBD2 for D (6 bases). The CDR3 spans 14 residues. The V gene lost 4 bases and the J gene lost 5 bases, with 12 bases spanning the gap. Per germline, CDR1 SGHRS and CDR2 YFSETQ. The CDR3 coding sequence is TGCGCCAGCAGCGCGGGGCTCGGTACCGGGGAGCTGTTTTTT. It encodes CASSAGLGTGELFF.

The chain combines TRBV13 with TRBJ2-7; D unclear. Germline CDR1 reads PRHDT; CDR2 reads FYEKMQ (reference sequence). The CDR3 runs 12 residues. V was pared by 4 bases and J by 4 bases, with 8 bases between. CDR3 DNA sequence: TGTGCCAGCAGCTCGCGCAAATACGAGCAGTACTTC. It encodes CASSSRKYEQYF.

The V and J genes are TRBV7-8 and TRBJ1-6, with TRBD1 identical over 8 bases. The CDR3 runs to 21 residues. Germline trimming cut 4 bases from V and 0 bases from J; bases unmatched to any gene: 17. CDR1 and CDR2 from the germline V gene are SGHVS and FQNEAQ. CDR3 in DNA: TGTGCCAGCAGCTCAACGCAGGACAGGGCCCAATTAAGCTCCTATAATTCACCCCTCCACTTT. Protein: CASSSTQDRAQLSSYNSPLHF.